The subject of this entry is one T cell receptor (beta chain). Its antigen remains unidentified. Every TCR library drew on approximately 3.5 ug of total RNA. TCRdb derives one entry per CDR3 protein from the 5' RACE reads, leaving out DNA. Its table records approximately 100,000 distinct CDR3 sequences. Looked up from germline, CDR1 is LNHDA and CDR2 is SQIVND (reference sequence). The CDR3 loop spans 14 amino acids. This entry belongs to a study of monozygotic twins with inflammatory bowel disease. Findings of the study overall: Evidence failed to back one strong IBD-linked signal or clonotype. Perhaps reflecting limited power, concordant and discordant twins did not differ in repertoire similarity. Healthy co-twins showed greater TCRbeta diversity (inverse Simpson) than IBD patients.

This sequence originates from a human donor with ulcerative colitis or Crohn's disease, or a healthy co-twin of an affected twin (not recorded which). The sample was blood. The chain uses TRBV19 and TRBJ2-3; TCRdb names TRBD2, which stays unverified in the absence of DNA. CDR3 region: CASKPSGLTDTQYF.